A selection of T cell receptor beta chains follows, all from one sample in a study of PD-L1 blockade in urothelial cancer. Here immunoSEQ multiplex PCR was the method, and the copy in TCRdb shows in-frame clones only, minus some. The table records about 39,000 clones, approximately 80% of them present only once. The source was PBMCs, collected around atezolizumab (anti-PD-L1) treatment. Receptors were obtained from a man in his forties with urothelial cancer. Each CDR3 is given with its conserved first and last residue. A D gene is named only where the DNA matches it firmly. Clone size is stated in some rows and not others, as once, few, many or a class when expanded.

J gene,D gene,clone size,V gene,CDR3 DNA,CDR3 protein
TRBJ1-5,.,.,TRBV25-1,TGTGCCAGCAGTGGGGGACTCTTCCAGCCCCAGCATTTT,CASSGGLFQPQHF
TRBJ2-1,TRBD1,few,TRBV29-1,TGCAGCCTCGGGACAGGGACTGAGCAGTTCTTC,CSLGTGTEQFF
TRBJ2-1,.,.,TRBV5-1,TGCGCCAGCAGCCCTAGTTCCTACAATGAGCAGTTCTTC,CASSPSSYNEQFF
TRBJ2-7,TRBD1,.,TRBV5-6,TGTGCCAGCAGCTTGGAGAACAGGGGACCCCCCTACGAGCAGTACTTC,CASSLENRGPPYEQYF
TRBJ1-2,TRBD1,.,TRBV19,TGTGCCAGCAGGGGGAACTATGGCTACACCTTC,CASRGNYGYTF
TRBJ2-1,TRBD2,.,TRBV14,TGTGCCAGCAGCCAAGTAAGCGGGAGGCTTAATGAGCAGTTCTTC,CASSQVSGRLNEQFF
TRBJ1-1,.,.,TRBV9,TGTGCCAGCAGCTCAAGACAGAACACTGAAGCTTTCTTT,CASSSRQNTEAFF
TRBJ1-2,.,once,TRBV15,TGTGCCACCAGCAGGGGCCAGGGGTATGGCTACACCTTC,CATSRGQGYGYTF
TRBJ2-6,.,.,TRBV30,TGTGCCTGCACCTTGGACACCCGGGCTGGGGCCAACGTCCTGACTTTC,CACTLDTRAGANVLTF
TRBJ1-5,.,.,TRBV28,TGTGCCAGCAGTTTGCCCAGACATAGCAATCAGCCCCAGCATTTT,CASSLPRHSNQPQHF
TRBJ2-7,TRBD2,.,TRBV5-5,TGTGCCAGCAGTCTCGGACTAGCGGTATCCTACGAGCAGTACTTC,CASSLGLAVSYEQYF
TRBJ2-1,TRBD2,.,TRBV2,TGTGCCAGCAGTGGTGGACTAGCGGGAGTGTTTGAGCAGTTCTTC,CASSGGLAGVFEQFF
TRBJ2-7,TRBD2,.,TRBV5-1,TGCGCCAGCAGCTTGGAGAGACAGGGACTAGCGGGAGCCTCCTACGAGCAGTACTTC,CASSLERQGLAGASYEQYF
TRBJ2-3,.,.,TRBV10-2,TGCGCCAGCAGTGTCCGACAGGAAGGTACGCAGTATTTT,CASSVRQEGTQYF
TRBJ2-7,TRBD1,.,TRBV7-3,TGTGCCAGCAGCCTCGAAGGGACAGGGACTTCCGAGCAGTACTTC,CASSLEGTGTSEQYF
TRBJ2-7,.,.,TRBV19,TGTGCCAGCTCAGGGGGGTACGAGCAGTACTTC,CASSGGYEQYF
TRBJ1-1,.,.,TRBV19,TGTGCCAGTAGTATTTCGGTTGACAGGAGGAGGACTGAAGCTTTCTTT,CASSISVDRRRTEAFF
TRBJ1-2,TRBD1,.,TRBV30,TGTGCCTGGAGGGGACAGGCAGTTATAAACTATGGCTACACCTTC,CAWRGQAVINYGYTF
TRBJ2-7,TRBD2,.,TRBV7-3,TGTGCCAGCAGCAACGGGAGGGGGTACGAGCAGTACTTC,CASSNGRGYEQYF
TRBJ2-5,.,few,TRBV30,TGTGCCTGGAGTGCGGCAGGGTGGCAGACCCAGTACTTC,CAWSAAGWQTQYF
TRBJ2-7,.,.,TRBV5-4,TGTGCCAGCAGCCACGCAGGATTCTACGAGCAGTACTTC,CASSHAGFYEQYF
TRBJ1-2,.,.,TRBV27,TGTGCCAGCAGTTTAAAGGGGTTTAGCTATGGCTACACCTTC,CASSLKGFSYGYTF
TRBJ1-1,.,.,TRBV19,TGTGCCAGTAACGAAGGGGTCGACACTGAAGCTTTCTTT,CASNEGVDTEAFF
TRBJ2-5,TRBD1,.,TRBV5-1,TGCGCCAGCAGTACGGGACAGGGGGAGACCCAGTACTTC,CASSTGQGETQYF
TRBJ2-1,TRBD2,.,TRBV6-5,TGTGCCAGCAGTTACTCCGGGACTAGCGGGAACAATGAGCAGTTCTTC,CASSYSGTSGNNEQFF
TRBJ1-5,.,.,TRBV2,TGTGCCAGCAGTGACAGCGCCCTTCAGCCCCAGCATTTT,CASSDSALQPQHF
TRBJ2-4,TRBD2,.,TRBV7-9,TGTGCCAGCAGCACTACCGCGACTAGCGGGGTAGCCAAAAACATTCAGTACTTC,CASSTTATSGVAKNIQYF
TRBJ1-3,.,.,TRBV25-1,TGTGCCAGCAGTGTTAGCGGCAACTCTGGAAACACCATATATTTT,CASSVSGNSGNTIYF
TRBJ1-1,.,.,TRBV6-1,TGTGCCAGTTCAGGGATGGGAGCTTTCTTT,CASSGMGAFF
TRBJ2-3,.,once,TRBV5-1,TGCGCCAGCAGCTTGGGGGCAGGTGGGGATACGCAGTATTTT,CASSLGAGGDTQYF
TRBJ2-2,.,.,TRBV7-9,TGTGCCAGCAGCGAGCTTAGAGCCGGGGAGCTGTTTTTT,CASSELRAGELFF
TRBJ1-1,TRBD1,few,TRBV19,TGTGCCAGTAGTGGGAGGACAGGGGGTGTGAACACTGAAGCTTTCTTT,CASSGRTGGVNTEAFF
TRBJ1-2,TRBD1,.,TRBV7-9,TGTGCCAGCAGCTATCCGGGACAGGGGCATGGCTACACCTTC,CASSYPGQGHGYTF
TRBJ2-2,.,.,TRBV5-1,TGCGCCAGCAGCTTGGATTTTCTCGGGGAGCTGTTTTTT,CASSLDFLGELFF
TRBJ1-1,TRBD1,.,TRBV10-3,TGTGCCATCAGTGGGTCGCCCGGACAGGGTGATACTGAAGCTTTCTTT,CAISGSPGQGDTEAFF
TRBJ1-2,.,few,TRBV7-2,TGTGCCAGCAGCCGAGGCGGTTCCTATGGCTACACCTTC,CASSRGGSYGYTF
TRBJ2-7,TRBD2,.,TRBV19,TGTGCCAGTAGTATAGACGCGGGAGGGACCTACGAGCAGTACTTC,CASSIDAGGTYEQYF
TRBJ2-2,.,few,TRBV20-1,TGCAGTGCTAGCCGGGTCGGGGAGCTGTTTTTT,CSASRVGELFF
TRBJ2-1,TRBD2,once,TRBV10-2,TGCGCCAGCGGGGGACTAGCGGGAGGTTATGAGCAGTTCTTC,CASGGLAGGYEQFF
TRBJ2-1,.,.,TRBV7-9,TGTGCCAGCAGCCACATATTGGGGGGTAGCAATGAGCAGTTCTTC,CASSHILGGSNEQFF